These 6 T cell receptor beta chains share one sample of origin, sequenced in a study of cytomegalovirus exposure and HLA in healthy donors. In the PCR, 60 Vbeta and 13 Jbeta primers were used. The assay was immunoSEQ multiplex PCR, and TCRdb's table has in-frame clones only and misses some. The table lists more than 15,000 clones, 70% to 80% of them singletons, with about 4% in the top ten. Sequences were obtained from PBMCs. The source is a man aged 18 to 35 in good health and CMV-seronegative.

This chain links TRBV5-4 with TRBJ1-1; no firm D call. From germline, CDR1 is SGHNT and CDR2 YYREEE (reference sequence). Trimming pared 4 bases from V and 1 base from J, leaving 17 bases between. This CDR3 contains 16 residues. CDR3 DNA sequence: TGTGCCAGCAGCCAAAAGAGAGGGTCGCCGAACACTGAAGCTTTCTTT. As protein: CASSQKRGSPNTEAFF.

The chain recombines TRBV30 with TRBJ2-7; TRBD1 agrees at 10 bases. The CDR3 contains 14 residues. Trimming at V came to 2 bases and at J to 4 bases, leaving 5 bases not matched to a gene. CDR1 GTSNPN and CDR2 SVGIG come from the germline V gene (reference sequence). The CDR3 region has the DNA TGTGCCTGGAGTCGGGGACAGGGGATTTACGAGCAGTACTTC. Translation gives CAWSRGQGIYEQYF.

CDR3 sequence reads: CASSLYQGAKEAFF. DNA of the CDR3: TGCGCCAGCAGCTTGTATCAGGGGGCGAAGGAAGCTTTCTTT. V usage is TRBV5-1 and J usage is TRBJ1-1; 8 nucleotides agree with TRBD1. The CDR3 is 14 amino acids. J was trimmed by 8 bases and V by 1 base; bases with no gene match: 7. Germline V gene data show CDR1 as SGHRS and CDR2 as YFSETQ.

V is TRBV6-5 and J is TRBJ1-2; 11 positions agree with TRBD1. The CDR3 is made up of 13 amino acids. Germline V CDR1 and CDR2: MNHEY, SVGAGI. The V segment lost 8 bases and the J segment 5 bases; nucleotides outside the gene matches: 4. In nucleotides, the CDR3 is TGTGCCAGCGCCCGGGACAGGGGGTATGGCTACACCTTC. Its translation is CASARDRGYGYTF.

This clone is a singleton in its sample. V usage is TRBV12-5 and J usage is TRBJ1-5, with TRBD1 matching 9 bases. V was pared by 3 bases and J by 1 base, with 13 bases of the junction left unmatched. The V gene's germline CDR1 is LGHNT and CDR2 FRNRAP. CDR3 length: 19 residues. In DNA form, the CDR3 reads TGTGCTAGTGGTTTTAGTATCTCCACAGGGGGCGTGAGCAATCAGCCCCAGCATTTT. This codes for CASGFSISTGGVSNQPQHF.

This chain connects TRBV30 to TRBJ1-4; TRBD1 matches at 8 bases. The junction had 3 bases not matched to a gene; V was cut back by 1 base and J by 8 bases. CDR3 length: 13 residues. Germline-derived CDR1 and CDR2 are GTSNPN and SVGIG (reference sequence). CDR3 sequence (DNA): TGTGCCTGGAGTGAGGACAGGGCAGAAAAACTGTTTTTT. Translated: CAWSEDRAEKLFF.